Given below is one T cell receptor (beta chain) in context. The sample is drawn from a study of graft-versus-host responses after intestinal transplantation. TCRdb's table, derived via immunoSEQ multiplex PCR, lists solely in-frame clones and lacks some. In the table there are 85,000 to 100,000 clones, approximately 85% of which are singletons. This sequence was found in a human patient who received an intestinal transplant, so some T cells may come from the graft donor. The sequencing here drew on PBMCs, taken 255 days after intestinal transplant.

CDR3 region: CASSSPGQLPVSSPLHF. The DNA of the CDR3 is TGTGCCAGCTCCTCGCCGGGACAGCTTCCCGTTTCTTCACCCCTCCACTTT. V is TRBV28 and J is TRBJ1-6, with 7 bases identical to TRBD1. Trimming took 8 bases from V and 9 from J; bases not matched to a gene: 19. This CDR3 contains 17 residues. Germline V lookup: CDR1 MDHEN, CDR2 SYDVKM. Drawing the rest from reference TRBV28 and TRBJ1-6, the complete variable domain is DVKVTQSSRYLVKRTGEKVFLECVQDMDHENMFWYRQDPGLGLRLIYFSYDVKMKEKGDIPEGYSVSREKKERFSLILESASTNQTSMYLCASSSPGQLPVSSPLHFGNGTRLTVT.